This T cell receptor (beta chain) was profiled in a study of T cell changes during pregnancy in multiple sclerosis. The protocol was immunoSEQ multiplex PCR, while the TCRdb copy is restricted to in-frame clones and leaves out a portion. Here the sample spans about 36,000 clones, approximately 90% being singletons. Trimming removed 5 bases at V and 6 bases at J, with 10 bases between. The CDR3 sequence is 12 residues long. The germline gives CDR1 SGHVS, CDR2 FQNEAQ. Sequences were derived from CD4+ T cells from peripheral blood mononuclear cells, sampled after pregnancy. V gene TRBV7-8 combines with J gene TRBJ2-5; the D is unclear. The source of this sequence is a female donor in good health, enrolled as a control in a pregnancy study. CDR3 loop: CASSLPKKTQYF. The CDR3, as DNA: TGTGCCAGCAGCCTACCCAAAAAGACCCAGTACTTC.